This is a list of T cell receptor beta chains from one sample in a study of shared clonotypes between healthy human individuals. Sequencing was performed with immunoSEQ multiplex PCR; in TCRdb, only in-frame clones are kept and a portion is missing. The sample gives some 470,000 clones, 76% of which show up once; roughly 13% is in the top ten. Sequencing was carried out using PBMCs. The source of these receptors is a woman in her thirties or forties in good health. Some clones in this sample may be carry-over from other donors' samples. CDR3s include the opening cysteine and the closing phenylalanine or tryptophan. D genes are given only for firm matches. Clone size is given for some rows only: seen once, a few or many times, or a class if the clone is expanded.

abundance: once
v_gene: TRBV18
j_gene: TRBJ1-1
d_gene: .
CDR3nt: TGTGCCAGCTCTCCCGACAGGCAAAAGAGTGAAGCTTTCTTT
CDR3aa: CASSPDRQKSEAFF

abundance: .
v_gene: TRBV29-1
j_gene: TRBJ1-1
d_gene: TRBD1
CDR3nt: TGCAGCGTTGACCCCGGACAGGGGGGCAGGTACACTGAAGCTTTCTTT
CDR3aa: CSVDPGQGGRYTEAFF

abundance: .
v_gene: TRBV4-3
j_gene: TRBJ2-2
d_gene: .
CDR3nt: TGCGCCAGCAGCCTCGGGACAATCGGGGAGCTGTTTTTT
CDR3aa: CASSLGTIGELFF

abundance: .
v_gene: TRBV6-1
j_gene: TRBJ1-1
d_gene: TRBD1
CDR3nt: TGTGCCAGCAGCAGACAGGGGGGTAGTGGGACTGAAGCTTTCTTT
CDR3aa: CASSRQGGSGTEAFF

abundance: few
v_gene: TRBV18
j_gene: TRBJ2-1
d_gene: .
CDR3nt: TGTGCCAGCTCACCACTGAAGGATAATGAGCAGTTCTTC
CDR3aa: CASSPLKDNEQFF

abundance: .
v_gene: TRBV27
j_gene: TRBJ2-3
d_gene: .
CDR3nt: TGTGCCAGCAGTTTATTGACTCGAGGAGATACGCAGTATTTT
CDR3aa: CASSLLTRGDTQYF

abundance: many
v_gene: TRBV30
j_gene: TRBJ2-5
d_gene: .
CDR3nt: TGTGCCTGGAGTGTACTGCAGGGTGGGACCCAGTACTTC
CDR3aa: CAWSVLQGGTQYF

abundance: .
v_gene: TRBV19
j_gene: TRBJ2-1
d_gene: .
CDR3nt: TGTGCCAGTAGTCGGGCTAGCGACACAATGAACCAGTTCTTC
CDR3aa: CASSRASDTMNQFF

abundance: .
v_gene: TRBV6-4
j_gene: TRBJ2-2
d_gene: .
CDR3nt: TGTGCCAGCAGTGACTCGGATGAGGGCAGGGAGCTGTTTTTT
CDR3aa: CASSDSDEGRELFF

abundance: few
v_gene: TRBV6-4
j_gene: TRBJ1-4
d_gene: .
CDR3nt: TGTGCCAGCAGTCTCTACCTGGGTGAAAAACTGTTTTTT
CDR3aa: CASSLYLGEKLFF

abundance: many
v_gene: TRBV30
j_gene: TRBJ1-2
d_gene: TRBD1
CDR3nt: TGTGCCTGGAGTGACTCCCACAGGGGTTCTAACTATGGCTACACCTTC
CDR3aa: CAWSDSHRGSNYGYTF